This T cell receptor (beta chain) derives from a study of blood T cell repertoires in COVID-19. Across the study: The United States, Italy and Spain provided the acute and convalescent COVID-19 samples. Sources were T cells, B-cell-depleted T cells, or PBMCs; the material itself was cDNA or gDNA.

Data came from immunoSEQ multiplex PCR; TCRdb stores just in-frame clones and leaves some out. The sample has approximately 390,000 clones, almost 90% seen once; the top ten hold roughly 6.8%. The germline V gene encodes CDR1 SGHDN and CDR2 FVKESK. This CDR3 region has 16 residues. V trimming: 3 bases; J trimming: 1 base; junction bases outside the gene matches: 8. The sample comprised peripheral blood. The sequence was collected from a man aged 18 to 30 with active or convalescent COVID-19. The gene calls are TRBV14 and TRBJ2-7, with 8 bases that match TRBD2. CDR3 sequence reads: CASSHLIGGGSYEQYF. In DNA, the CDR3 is TGTGCCAGCAGCCATCTAATCGGGGGGGGTTCCTACGAGCAGTACTTC.